The entry that follows covers one T cell receptor beta chain sequence. No antigen is known for it. Methods used by the authors: ImmunoSEQ output held junction-only sequences without quality scores, so filtering differed. Sequencing was performed with immunoSEQ multiplex PCR; in TCRdb, only in-frame clones are kept and a portion is missing. Clonal size and the V and J genes are those of that table, whereas D and trimming came from the DNA. The data hold about 1.1 million clones, with approximately 78% observed a single time. The record originates from a study of shared clonotypes between healthy human individuals. Overall study findings and caveats: It was only blood that was sampled, and tissue repertoires likely differ. Naive CD4 clonotypes were shared across a handful of donors at 4% to 5%.

V lost 1 base to trimming and J lost 8 bases; unmatched junction nucleotides: 6. The germline gives CDR1 LGHNA, CDR2 YNFKEQ. This CDR3 spans 15 amino acids. The clonotype originates from a man aged 18 to 30 in good health. Some clones in this sample may be carry-over from other donors' samples. The V call is TRBV4-2, the J call TRBJ2-4, with TRBD2 matching over 9 bases. Sequencing used memory CD4+ T cells from PBMCs. Subset described: CD45RA-negative fraction. The CDR3 loop reads CASSQAAGGRDIQYF. The CDR3 DNA reads TGTGCCAGCAGCCAAGCAGCGGGAGGACGGGACATTCAGTACTTC.